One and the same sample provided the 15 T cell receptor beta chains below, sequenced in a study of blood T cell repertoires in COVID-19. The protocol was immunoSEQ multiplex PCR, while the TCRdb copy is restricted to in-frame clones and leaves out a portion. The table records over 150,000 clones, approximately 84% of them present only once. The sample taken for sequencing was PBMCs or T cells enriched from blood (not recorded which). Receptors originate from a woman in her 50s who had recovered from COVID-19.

DNA for the CDR3: TGTGCCACCAGCAGCCGGACTGGTTCTGGCTACACCTTC. Its protein is CATSSRTGSGYTF. This chain uses TRBV15 with TRBJ1-2; D remains ambiguous. The germline gives CDR1 LNHNV, CDR2 YYDKDF (reference sequence). V was pared by 3 bases and J by 7 bases, with 12 bases between. CDR3 length: 13 amino acids.

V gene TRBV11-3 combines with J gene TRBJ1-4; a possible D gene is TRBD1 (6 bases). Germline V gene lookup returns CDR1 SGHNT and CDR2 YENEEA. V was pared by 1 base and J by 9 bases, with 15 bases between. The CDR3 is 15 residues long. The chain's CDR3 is CASSLGSAGEQKLFF. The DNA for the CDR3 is TGTGCCAGCAGCTTAGGATCGGCAGGGGAGCAAAAACTGTTTTTT.

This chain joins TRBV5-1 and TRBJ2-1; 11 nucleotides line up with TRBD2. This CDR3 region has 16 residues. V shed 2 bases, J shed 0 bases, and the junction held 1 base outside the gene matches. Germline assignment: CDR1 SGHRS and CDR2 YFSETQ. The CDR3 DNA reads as TGCGCCAGCAGCTTACTAGCGGGAGACTCCTACAATGAGCAGTTCTTC. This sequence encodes CASSLLAGDSYNEQFF.

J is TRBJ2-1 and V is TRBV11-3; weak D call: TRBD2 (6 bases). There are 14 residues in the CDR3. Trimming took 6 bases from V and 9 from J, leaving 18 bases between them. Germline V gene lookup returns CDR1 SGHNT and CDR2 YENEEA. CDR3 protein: CASSLTPLASEQFF. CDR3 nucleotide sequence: TGTGCCAGCAGTCTAACTCCCCTAGCGAGTGAGCAGTTCTTC. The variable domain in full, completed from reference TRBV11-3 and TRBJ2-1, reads EAGVVQSPRYKIIEKKQPVAFWCNPISGHNTLYWYLQNLGQGPELLIRYENEEAVDDSQLPKDRFSAERLKGVDSTLKIQPAELGDSAVYLCASSLTPLASEQFFGPGTRLTVL.

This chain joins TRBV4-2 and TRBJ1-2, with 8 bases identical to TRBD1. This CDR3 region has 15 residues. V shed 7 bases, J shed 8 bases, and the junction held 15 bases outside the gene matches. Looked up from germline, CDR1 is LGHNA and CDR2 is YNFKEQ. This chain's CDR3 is CASTTSPQGVGGYTF. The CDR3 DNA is TGTGCCAGCACCACAAGCCCACAGGGGGTTGGGGGCTACACCTTC.

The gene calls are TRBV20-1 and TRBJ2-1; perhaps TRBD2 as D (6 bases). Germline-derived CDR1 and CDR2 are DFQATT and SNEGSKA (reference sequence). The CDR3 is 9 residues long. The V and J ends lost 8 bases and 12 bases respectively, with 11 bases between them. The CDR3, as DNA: TGCAGTTCCCTCGGGGGGCAGTTCTTC. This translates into CSSLGGQFF.

The CDR3 sequence is CASSVYLDNEQFF. Here the CDR3 DNA reads TGTGCCAGTAGTGTCTACTTGGACAATGAGCAGTTCTTC. The rearrangement links TRBV19 to TRBJ2-1, with no clear D. CDR3 length equals 13 residues. Looked up from germline, CDR1 is LNHDA and CDR2 is SQIVND (reference sequence). V was pared by 5 bases and J by 5 bases, with 10 bases between.

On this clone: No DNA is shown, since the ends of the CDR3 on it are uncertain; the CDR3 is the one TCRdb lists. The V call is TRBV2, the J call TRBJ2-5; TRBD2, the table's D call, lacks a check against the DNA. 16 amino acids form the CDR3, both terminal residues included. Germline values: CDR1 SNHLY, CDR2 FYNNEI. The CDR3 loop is CASSSSSSGTQETQYF.

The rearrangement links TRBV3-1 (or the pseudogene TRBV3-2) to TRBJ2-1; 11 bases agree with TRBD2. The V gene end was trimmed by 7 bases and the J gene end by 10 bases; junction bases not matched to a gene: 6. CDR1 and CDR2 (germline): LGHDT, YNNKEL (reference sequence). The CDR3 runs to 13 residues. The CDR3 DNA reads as TGTGCCAGCACCCTAGCGGGAGGTAACGAGCAGTTCTTC. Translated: CASTLAGGNEQFF.

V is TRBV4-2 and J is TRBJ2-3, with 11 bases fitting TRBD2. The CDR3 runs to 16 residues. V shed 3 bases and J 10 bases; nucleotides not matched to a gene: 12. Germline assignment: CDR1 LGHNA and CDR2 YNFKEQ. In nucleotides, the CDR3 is TGTGCCAGCAGCCAGGGGACCGGGACTAGCGGACTGTCGCAGTATTTT. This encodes CASSQGTGTSGLSQYF.

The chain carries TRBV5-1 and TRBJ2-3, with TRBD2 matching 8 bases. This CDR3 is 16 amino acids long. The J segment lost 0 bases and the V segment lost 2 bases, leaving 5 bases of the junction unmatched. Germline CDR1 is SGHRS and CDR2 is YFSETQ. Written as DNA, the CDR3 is TGCGCCAGCAGCTTACCTCGACTAGCGAGCACAGATACGCAGTATTTT. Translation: CASSLPRLASTDTQYF. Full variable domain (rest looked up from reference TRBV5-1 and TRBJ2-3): KAGVTQTPRYLIKTRGQQVTLSCSPISGHRSVSWYQQTPGQGLQFLFEYFSETQRNKGNFPGRFSGRQFSNSRSEMNVSTLELGDSALYLCASSLPRLASTDTQYFGPGTRLTVL.

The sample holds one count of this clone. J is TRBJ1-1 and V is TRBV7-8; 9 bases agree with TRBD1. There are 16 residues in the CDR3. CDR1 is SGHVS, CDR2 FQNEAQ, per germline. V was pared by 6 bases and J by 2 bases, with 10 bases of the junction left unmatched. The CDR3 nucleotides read TGTGCCAGCAGTCCCTTGATGGGACAGGGAAACACTGAAGCTTTCTTT. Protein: CASSPLMGQGNTEAFF.

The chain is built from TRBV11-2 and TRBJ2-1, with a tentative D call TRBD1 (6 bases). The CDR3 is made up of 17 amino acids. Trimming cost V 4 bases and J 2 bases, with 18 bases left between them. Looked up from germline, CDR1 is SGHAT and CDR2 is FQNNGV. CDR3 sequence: CASSSWDNPGPYNEQFF. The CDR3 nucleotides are TGTGCCAGCAGCTCCTGGGACAACCCGGGACCCTACAATGAGCAGTTCTTC.

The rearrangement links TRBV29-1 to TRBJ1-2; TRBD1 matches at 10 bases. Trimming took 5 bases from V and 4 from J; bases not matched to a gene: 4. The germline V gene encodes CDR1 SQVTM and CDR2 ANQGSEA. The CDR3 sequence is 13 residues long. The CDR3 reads CSVRTGGLYGYTF. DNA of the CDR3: TGCAGCGTTAGGACAGGGGGACTCTATGGCTACACCTTC.

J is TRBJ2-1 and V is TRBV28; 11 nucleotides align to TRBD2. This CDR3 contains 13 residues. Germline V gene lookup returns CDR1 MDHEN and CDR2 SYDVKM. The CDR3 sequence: CAVAGGPEDEQFF. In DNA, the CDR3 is TGTGCAGTAGCGGGAGGGCCAGAGGATGAGCAGTTCTTC.